These T cell receptor beta chains were read from a single sample in a study of cytomegalovirus exposure and HLA in healthy donors. Clones were read by immunoSEQ multiplex PCR, and TCRdb kept only the in-frame ones, dropping some. The table lists about 140,000 clones, 65% to 80% of them singletons, with approximately 7% in the top ten. Material for sequencing was PBMCs. The receptors were sampled from a man between 40 and 49 years old in good health and CMV-seropositive. CDR3s include the opening cysteine and the closing phenylalanine or tryptophan. The order of the fields is D gene, V gene, clone size, J gene, CDR3 protein, CDR3 DNA. The D gene is left open where the match is weak. Only some rows state a clone size, as once, few, many or a class for expanded clones.

>.|TRBV7-2|.|TRBJ2-5
CASSPEALWETQYF
TGTGCCAGCAGCCCCGAGGCCTTGTGGGAGACCCAGTACTTC
>TRBD1|TRBV6-4|.|TRBJ2-3
CASSSPDRGKDTQYF
TGTGCCAGCAGCTCACCAGACAGGGGGAAAGATACGCAGTATTTT
>TRBD1|TRBV4-2|.|TRBJ2-7
CASSPTPDRDYEQYF
TGTGCCAGCAGCCCAACACCGGACAGGGACTACGAGCAGTACTTC
>.|TRBV5-1|.|TRBJ1-1
CASSLGWGSSPEAFF
TGCGCCAGCAGCTTGGGATGGGGCTCGTCCCCCGAAGCTTTCTTT
>TRBD1|TRBV19|.|TRBJ2-2
CASRGGSGGYTGELFF
TGTGCCAGTAGAGGAGGGTCAGGGGGCTATACCGGGGAGCTGTTTTTT
>.|TRBV5-1|once|TRBJ2-7
CASSPNPASVYEQYF
TGCGCCAGCAGTCCTAATCCAGCGAGCGTTTACGAGCAGTACTTC
>.|TRBV5-6|.|TRBJ2-7
CASSLGTVYEQYF
TGTGCCAGCAGCTTGGGGACAGTCTACGAGCAGTACTTC
>.|TRBV7-9|few|TRBJ2-7
CASSSLGASNEQYF
TGTGCCAGCAGCTCCTTGGGGGCCTCCAACGAGCAGTACTTC
>.|TRBV5-6|few|TRBJ2-1
CASSLGGDNEQFF
TGTGCCAGCAGCTTGGGAGGAGACAATGAGCAGTTCTTC
>TRBD2|TRBV5-1|few|TRBJ2-1
CASSLASGYNEQFF
TGCGCCAGCAGCTTGGCTAGCGGATACAATGAGCAGTTCTTC
>TRBD1|TRBV14|few|TRBJ1-6
CASSPDRDYNSPLHF
TGTGCCAGCAGCCCGGACAGGGACTATAATTCACCCCTCCACTTT
>.|TRBV11-2|.|TRBJ1-1
CASSLVQVNTEAFF
TGTGCCAGCAGCTTAGTCCAGGTAAACACTGAAGCTTTCTTT